This T cell receptor beta chain stems from a study of blood T cell repertoires in COVID-19. At the level of the study: The analysed material was cDNA or gDNA that came from T cells, B-cell-depleted T cells, or PBMCs.

Here immunoSEQ multiplex PCR was the method, and the copy in TCRdb shows in-frame clones only, minus some. Of more than 250,000 clones in the sample, 80% to 90% were seen once. V shed 4 bases and J shed 8 bases, with 14 bases lying between them. Looked up from germline, CDR1 is LNHDA and CDR2 is SQIVND (reference sequence). CDR3 length equals 13 residues. The sample consisted of peripheral blood. The rearrangement uses TRBV19 and TRBJ1-2, with a tentative D call TRBD1 (5 bases). The clonotype originates from a young man who had recovered from COVID-19. CDR3 residues: CASSRSPGEGYTF. The CDR3 DNA sequence: TGTGCCAGTAGTAGATCGCCGGGGGAAGGCTACACCTTC.